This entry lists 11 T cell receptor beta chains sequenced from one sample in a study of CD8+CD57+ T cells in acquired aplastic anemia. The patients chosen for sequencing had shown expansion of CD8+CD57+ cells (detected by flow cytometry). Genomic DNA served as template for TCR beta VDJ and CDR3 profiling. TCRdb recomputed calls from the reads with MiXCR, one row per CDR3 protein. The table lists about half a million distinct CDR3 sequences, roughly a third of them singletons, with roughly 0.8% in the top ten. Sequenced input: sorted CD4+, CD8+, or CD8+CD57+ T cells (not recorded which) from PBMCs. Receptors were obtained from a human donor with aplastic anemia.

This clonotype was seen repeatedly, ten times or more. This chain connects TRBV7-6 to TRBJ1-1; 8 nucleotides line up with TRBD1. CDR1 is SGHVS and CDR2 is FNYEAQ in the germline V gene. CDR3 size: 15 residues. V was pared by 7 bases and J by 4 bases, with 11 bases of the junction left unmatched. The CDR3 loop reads CASIEKTGDRTEAFF. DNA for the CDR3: TGTGCCAGCATCGAAAAGACAGGGGATCGCACTGAAGCTTTCTTT.

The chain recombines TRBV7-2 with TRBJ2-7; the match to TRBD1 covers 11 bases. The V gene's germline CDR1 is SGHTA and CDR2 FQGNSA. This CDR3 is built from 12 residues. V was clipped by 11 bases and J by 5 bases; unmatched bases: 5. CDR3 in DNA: TGTGCCTGGGACAGGGGGACGAACGAGCAGTACTTC. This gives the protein CAWDRGTNEQYF. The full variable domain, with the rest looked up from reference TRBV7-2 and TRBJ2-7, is GAGVSQSPSNKVTEKGKDVELRCDPISGHTALYWYRQSLGQGLEFLIYFQGNSAPDKSGLPSDRFSAERTGGSVSTLTIQRTQQEDSAVYLCAWDRGTNEQYFGPGTRLTVT.

CDR3 bases: TGTGCCAGCAGCAGCACGCGGGGGACTGAAGCTTTCTTT. Protein product: CASSSTRGTEAFF. J is TRBJ1-1 and V is TRBV7-7; possibly TRBD1 for D (5 bases). Germline loops: CDR1 SSHAT, CDR2 FNYEAQ (reference sequence). The CDR3 runs to 13 residues. The germline V and J ends were trimmed by 5 bases and 5 bases, with 12 bases remaining between them.

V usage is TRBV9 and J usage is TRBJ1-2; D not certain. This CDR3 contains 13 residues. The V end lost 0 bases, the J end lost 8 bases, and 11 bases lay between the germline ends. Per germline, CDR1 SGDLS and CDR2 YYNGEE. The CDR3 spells CASSVGVGFGYTF. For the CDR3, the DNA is TGTGCCAGCAGCGTAGGGGTCGGGTTCGGCTACACCTTC.

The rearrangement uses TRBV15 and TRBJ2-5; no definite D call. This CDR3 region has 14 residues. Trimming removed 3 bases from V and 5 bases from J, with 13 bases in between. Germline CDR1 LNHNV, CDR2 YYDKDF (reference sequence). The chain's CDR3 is CATSSRMGYETQYF. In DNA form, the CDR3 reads TGTGCCACCAGCAGCCGGATGGGGTACGAGACCCAGTACTTC. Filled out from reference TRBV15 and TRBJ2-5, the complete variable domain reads DAMVIQNPRYQVTQFGKPVTLSCSQTLNHNVMYWYQQKSSQAPKLLFHYYDKDFNNEADTPDNFQSRRPNTSFCFLDIRSPGLGDTAMYLCATSSRMGYETQYFGPGTRLLVL.

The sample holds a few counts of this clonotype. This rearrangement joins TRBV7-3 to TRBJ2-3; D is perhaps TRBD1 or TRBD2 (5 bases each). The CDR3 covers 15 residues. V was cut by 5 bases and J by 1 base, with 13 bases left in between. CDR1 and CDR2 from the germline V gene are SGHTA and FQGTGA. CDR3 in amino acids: CASSLELGGTDTQYF. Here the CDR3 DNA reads TGTGCCAGCAGCCTAGAGCTGGGGGGCACAGATACGCAGTATTTT.

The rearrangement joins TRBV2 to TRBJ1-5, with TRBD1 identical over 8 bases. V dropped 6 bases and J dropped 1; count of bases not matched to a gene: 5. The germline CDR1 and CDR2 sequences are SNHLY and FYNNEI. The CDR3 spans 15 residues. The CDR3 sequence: CASSQGAESNQPQHF. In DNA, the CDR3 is TGTGCCAGCAGCCAGGGGGCTGAAAGCAATCAGCCCCAGCATTTT.

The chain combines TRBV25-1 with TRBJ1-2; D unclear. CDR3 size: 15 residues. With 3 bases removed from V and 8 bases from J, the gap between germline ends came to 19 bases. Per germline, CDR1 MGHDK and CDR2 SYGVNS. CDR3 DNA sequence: TGTGCCAGCAGTGACCCAGGCCTAGATACTCTAGGCTACACCTTC. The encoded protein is CASSDPGLDTLGYTF.

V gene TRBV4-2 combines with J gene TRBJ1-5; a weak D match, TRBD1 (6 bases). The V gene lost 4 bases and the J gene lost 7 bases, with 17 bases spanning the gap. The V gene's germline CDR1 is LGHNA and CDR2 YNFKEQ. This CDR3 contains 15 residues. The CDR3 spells CASSPDVGRGQPQHF. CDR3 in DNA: TGTGCCAGCAGCCCGGACGTGGGGAGGGGGCAGCCCCAGCATTTT.

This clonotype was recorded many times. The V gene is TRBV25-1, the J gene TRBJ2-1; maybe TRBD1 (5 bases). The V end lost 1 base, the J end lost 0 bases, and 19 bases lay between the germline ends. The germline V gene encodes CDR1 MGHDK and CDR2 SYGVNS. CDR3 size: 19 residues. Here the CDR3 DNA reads TGTGCCAGCAGTGAATCGGCAGGGTTGGGTCCCCTCTCCTACAATGAGCAGTTCTTC. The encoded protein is CASSESAGLGPLSYNEQFF.

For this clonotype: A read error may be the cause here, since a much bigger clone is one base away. The CDR3 region has the DNA TGTGCCAGCACCTATAGGGTTGGTGGAGGGACCCAGTACTTC. Protein sequence: CASTYRVGGGTQYF. This chain uses TRBV7-8 with TRBJ2-5; possible D gene TRBD2, 5 bases. Trimming shortened V by 7 bases and J by 7 bases, and 19 bases separated the two germline ends. The CDR3 runs to 14 residues. The V gene's germline CDR1 is SGHVS and CDR2 FQNEAQ.